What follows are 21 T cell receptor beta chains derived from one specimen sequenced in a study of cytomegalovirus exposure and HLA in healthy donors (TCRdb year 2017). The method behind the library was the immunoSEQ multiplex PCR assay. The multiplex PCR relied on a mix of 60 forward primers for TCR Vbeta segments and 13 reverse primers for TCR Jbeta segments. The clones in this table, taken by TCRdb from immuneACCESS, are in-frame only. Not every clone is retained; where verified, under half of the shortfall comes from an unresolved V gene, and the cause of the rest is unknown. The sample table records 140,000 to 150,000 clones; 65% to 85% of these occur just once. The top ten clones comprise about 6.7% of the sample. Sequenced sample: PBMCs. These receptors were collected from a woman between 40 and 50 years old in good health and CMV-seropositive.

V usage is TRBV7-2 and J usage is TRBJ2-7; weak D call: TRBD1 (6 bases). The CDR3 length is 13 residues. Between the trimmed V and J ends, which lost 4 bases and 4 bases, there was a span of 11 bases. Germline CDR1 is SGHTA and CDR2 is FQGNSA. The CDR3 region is CASSYFQGYEQYF. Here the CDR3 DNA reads TGTGCCAGCAGCTATTTTCAGGGGTACGAGCAGTACTTC.

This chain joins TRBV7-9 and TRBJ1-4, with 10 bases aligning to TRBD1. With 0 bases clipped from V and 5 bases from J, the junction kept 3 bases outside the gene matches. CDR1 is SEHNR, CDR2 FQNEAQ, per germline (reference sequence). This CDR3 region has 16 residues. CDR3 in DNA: TGTGCCAGCAGCTTAGCCGGGACAGGGGAAAATGAAAAACTGTTTTTT. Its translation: CASSLAGTGENEKLFF.

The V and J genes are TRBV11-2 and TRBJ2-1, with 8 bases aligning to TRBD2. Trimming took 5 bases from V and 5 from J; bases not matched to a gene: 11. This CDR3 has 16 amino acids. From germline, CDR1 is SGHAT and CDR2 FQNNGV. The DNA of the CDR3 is TGTGCCAGCAGCATTAGGCGCAGCGGGGGTAACAATGAGCAGTTCTTC. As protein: CASSIRRSGGNNEQFF.

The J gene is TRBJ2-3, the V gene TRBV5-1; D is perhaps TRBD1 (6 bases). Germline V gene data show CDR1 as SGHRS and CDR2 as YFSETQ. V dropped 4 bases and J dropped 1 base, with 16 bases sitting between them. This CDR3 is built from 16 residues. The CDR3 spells CASSHQTGSRTDTQYF. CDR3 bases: TGCGCCAGCAGCCATCAGACAGGTAGCCGCACAGATACGCAGTATTTT.

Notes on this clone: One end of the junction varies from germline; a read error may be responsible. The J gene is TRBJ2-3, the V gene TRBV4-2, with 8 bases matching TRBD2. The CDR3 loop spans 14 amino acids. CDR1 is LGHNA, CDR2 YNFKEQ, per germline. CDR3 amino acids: CASSQSPPGGGRHF. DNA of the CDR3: TGTGCCAGCAGCCAATCCCCCCCGGGGGGGGGTCGTCATTTT.

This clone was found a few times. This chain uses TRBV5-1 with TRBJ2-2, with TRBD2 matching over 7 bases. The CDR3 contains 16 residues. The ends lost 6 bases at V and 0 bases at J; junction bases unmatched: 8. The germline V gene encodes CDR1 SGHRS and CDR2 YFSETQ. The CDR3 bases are TGCGCCAGCACGTCCGGGGGAGGGGCGAACACCGGGGAGCTGTTTTTT. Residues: CASTSGGGANTGELFF.

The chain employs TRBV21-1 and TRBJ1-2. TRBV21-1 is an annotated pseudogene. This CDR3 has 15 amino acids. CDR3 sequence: CASSKLLGGVYGYTF. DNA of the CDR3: TGTGCCAGCAGCAAACTGTTAGGGGGGGTCTATGGCTACACCTTC.

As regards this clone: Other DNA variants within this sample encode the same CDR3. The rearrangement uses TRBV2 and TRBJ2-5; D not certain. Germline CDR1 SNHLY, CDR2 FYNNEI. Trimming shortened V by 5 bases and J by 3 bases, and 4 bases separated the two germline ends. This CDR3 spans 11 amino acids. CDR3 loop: CASSSEETQYF. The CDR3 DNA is TGTGCCAGCAGTTCAGAAGAGACCCAGTACTTC. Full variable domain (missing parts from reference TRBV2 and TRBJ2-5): EPEVTQTPSHQVTQMGQEVILRCVPISNHLYFYWYRQILGQKVEFLVSFYNNEISEKSEIFDDQFSVERPDGSNFTLKIRSTKLEDSAMYFCASSSEETQYFGPGTRLLVL.

The CDR3 loop is CASSDERSEQYF. DNA for the CDR3: TGTGCCAGCAGTGATGAGAGGTCCGAGCAGTACTTC. The rearrangement joins TRBV2 to TRBJ2-7; D gene uncertain. With 3 bases removed from V and 6 bases from J, the gap between germline ends came to 9 bases. This CDR3 is built from 12 residues. Germline assignment: CDR1 SNHLY and CDR2 FYNNEI. The variable domain in full, completed from reference TRBV2 and TRBJ2-7, reads EPEVTQTPSHQVTQMGQEVILRCVPISNHLYFYWYRQILGQKVEFLVSFYNNEISEKSEIFDDQFSVERPDGSNFTLKIRSTKLEDSAMYFCASSDERSEQYFGPGTRLTVT.

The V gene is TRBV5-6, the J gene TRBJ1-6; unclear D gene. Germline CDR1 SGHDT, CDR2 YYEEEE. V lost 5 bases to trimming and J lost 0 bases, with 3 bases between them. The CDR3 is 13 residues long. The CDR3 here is CASRSSYNSPLHF. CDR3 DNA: TGTGCCAGCAGGAGCTCCTATAATTCACCCCTCCACTTT.

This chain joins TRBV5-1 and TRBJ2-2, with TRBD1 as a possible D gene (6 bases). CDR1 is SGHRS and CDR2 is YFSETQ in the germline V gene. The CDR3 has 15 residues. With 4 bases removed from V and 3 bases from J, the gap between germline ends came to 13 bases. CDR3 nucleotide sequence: TGCGCCAGCAGCCTACAGGGTTTTGACACCGGGGAGCTGTTTTTT. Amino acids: CASSLQGFDTGELFF. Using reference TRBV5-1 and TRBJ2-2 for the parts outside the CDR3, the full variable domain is KAGVTQTPRYLIKTRGQQVTLSCSPISGHRSVSWYQQTPGQGLQFLFEYFSETQRNKGNFPGRFSGRQFSNSRSEMNVSTLELGDSALYLCASSLQGFDTGELFFGEGSRLTVL.

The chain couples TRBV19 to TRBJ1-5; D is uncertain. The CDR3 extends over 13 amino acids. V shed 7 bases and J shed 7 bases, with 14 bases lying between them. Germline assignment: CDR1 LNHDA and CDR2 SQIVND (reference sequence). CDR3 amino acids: CASMEGSSQPQHF. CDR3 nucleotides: TGTGCCAGTATGGAAGGTAGCAGCCAGCCCCAGCATTTT.

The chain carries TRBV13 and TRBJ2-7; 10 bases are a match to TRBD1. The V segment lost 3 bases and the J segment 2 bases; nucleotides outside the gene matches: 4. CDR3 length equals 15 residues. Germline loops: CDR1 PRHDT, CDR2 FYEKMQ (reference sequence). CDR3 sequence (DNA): TGTGCCAGCAGCTTGACAGGGGGCGCCCCCTACGAGCAGTACTTC. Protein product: CASSLTGGAPYEQYF.

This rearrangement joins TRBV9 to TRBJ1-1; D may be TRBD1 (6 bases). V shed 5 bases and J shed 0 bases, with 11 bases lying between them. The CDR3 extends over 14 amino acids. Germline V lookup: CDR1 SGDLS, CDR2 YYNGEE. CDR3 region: CASRPGQLNTEAFF. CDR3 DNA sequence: TGTGCCAGCAGGCCGGGACAACTGAACACTGAAGCTTTCTTT. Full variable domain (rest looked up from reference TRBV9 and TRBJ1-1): DSGVTQTPKHLITATGQRVTLRCSPRSGDLSVYWYQQSLDQGLQFLIQYYNGEERAKGNILERFSAQQFPDLHSELNLSSLELGDSALYFCASRPGQLNTEAFFGQGTRLTVV.

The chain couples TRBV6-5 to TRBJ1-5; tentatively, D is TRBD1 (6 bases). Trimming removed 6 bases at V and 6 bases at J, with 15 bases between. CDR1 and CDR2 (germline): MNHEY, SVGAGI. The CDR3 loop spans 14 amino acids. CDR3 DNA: TGTGCCAGCAGCCTAGGGGGAACCGGTCAGCCCCAGCATTTT. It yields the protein CASSLGGTGQPQHF.

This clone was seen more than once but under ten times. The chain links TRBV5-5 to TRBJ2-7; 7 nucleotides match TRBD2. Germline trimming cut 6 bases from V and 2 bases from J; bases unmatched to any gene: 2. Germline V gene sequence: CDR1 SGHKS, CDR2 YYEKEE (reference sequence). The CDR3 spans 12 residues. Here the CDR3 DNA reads TGTGCCAGCACAGGGACTACCTACGAGCAGTACTTC. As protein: CASTGTTYEQYF. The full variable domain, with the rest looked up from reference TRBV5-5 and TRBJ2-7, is DAGVTQSPTHLIKTRGQQVTLRCSPISGHKSVSWYQQVLGQGPQFIFQYYEKEERGRGNFPDRFSARQFPNYSSELNVNALLLGDSALYLCASTGTTYEQYFGPGTRLTVT.

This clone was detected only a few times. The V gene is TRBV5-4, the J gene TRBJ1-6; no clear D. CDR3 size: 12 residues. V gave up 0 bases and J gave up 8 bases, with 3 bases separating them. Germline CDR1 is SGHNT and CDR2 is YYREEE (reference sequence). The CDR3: CASSLADSPLHF. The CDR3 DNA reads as TGTGCCAGCAGCTTGGCAGATTCACCCCTCCACTTT.

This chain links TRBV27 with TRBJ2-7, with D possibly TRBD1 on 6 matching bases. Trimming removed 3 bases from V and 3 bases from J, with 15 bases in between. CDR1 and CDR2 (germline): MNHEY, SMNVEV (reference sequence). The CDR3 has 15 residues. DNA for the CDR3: TGTGCCAGCAGTTTCTATACAGGGCTGGGCTACGAGCAGTACTTC. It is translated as CASSFYTGLGYEQYF.

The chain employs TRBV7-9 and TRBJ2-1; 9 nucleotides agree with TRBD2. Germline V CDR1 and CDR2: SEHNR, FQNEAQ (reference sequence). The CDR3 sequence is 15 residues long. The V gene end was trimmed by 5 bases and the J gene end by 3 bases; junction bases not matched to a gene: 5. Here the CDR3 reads CASSPAGGNYNEQFF. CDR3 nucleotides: TGTGCCAGCAGCCCAGCGGGGGGCAACTACAATGAGCAGTTCTTC.

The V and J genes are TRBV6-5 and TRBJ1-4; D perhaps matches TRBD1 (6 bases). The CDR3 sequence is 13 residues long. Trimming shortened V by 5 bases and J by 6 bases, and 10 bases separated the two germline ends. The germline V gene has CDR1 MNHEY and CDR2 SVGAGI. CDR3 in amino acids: CASSQGIDEKLFF. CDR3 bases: TGTGCCAGCAGTCAGGGGATCGATGAAAAACTGTTTTTT.

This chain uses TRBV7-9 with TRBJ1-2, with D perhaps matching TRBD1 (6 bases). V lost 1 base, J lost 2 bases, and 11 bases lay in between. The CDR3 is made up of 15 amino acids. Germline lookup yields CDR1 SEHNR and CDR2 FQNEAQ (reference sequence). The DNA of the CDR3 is TGTGCCAGCAGCTTAGGAACAGGGTTCAACTATGGCTACACCTTC. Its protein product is CASSLGTGFNYGYTF.